The 3 T cell receptor beta chains below come from one sample, sequenced in a study of shared clonotypes between healthy human individuals. The data were produced by immunoSEQ multiplex PCR, yet TCRdb's version contains in-frame clones alone and is incomplete. This sample carries 2 million to 2.5 million clones, almost 96% of them seen once, and the ten largest clones take roughly 0.13%. The sequenced material came from naive CD4+ T cells sorted from blood. Stated subset: CD45RA+ positively selected. The origin of the receptors is a man younger than 35 in good health.

A note on this clone: This same CDR3 is encoded by further DNA sequences in the sample. The chain recombines TRBV18 with TRBJ2-3; 13 positions agree with TRBD2. V lost 3 bases, J lost 1 base, and 4 bases stayed unmatched. From germline, CDR1 is KGHSH and CDR2 LQKENI. The CDR3 runs 17 residues. CDR3: CASSPPGLAGGTDTQYF. CDR3 nucleotide sequence: TGTGCCAGCTCACCGCCAGGACTAGCGGGAGGCACAGATACGCAGTATTTT.

The genes are TRBV27 and TRBJ2-1, with 7 positions matching TRBD1. Germline CDR1 MNHEY, CDR2 SMNVEV (reference sequence). CDR3 length: 16 amino acids. V dropped 1 base and J dropped 5; count of bases not matched to a gene: 8. The CDR3 is CASSLFPDRVDNEQFF. CDR3 in DNA: TGTGCCAGCAGTTTATTCCCAGACAGGGTCGACAATGAGCAGTTCTTC.

The chain combines TRBV19 with TRBJ2-2; D call uncertain. V was shortened by 3 bases and J by 6 bases, with 5 bases between the two germline ends. This CDR3 contains 12 residues. CDR1 is LNHDA, CDR2 SQIVND, per germline (reference sequence). The DNA for the CDR3 is TGTGCCAGTAGTATGGTGGCCGGGGAGCTGTTTTTT. This translates into CASSMVAGELFF. Looking up the rest from reference TRBV19 and TRBJ2-2 gives the full variable domain: DGGITQSPKYLFRKEGQNVTLSCEQNLNHDAMYWYRQDPGQGLRLIYYSQIVNDFQKGDIAEGYSVSREKKESFPLTVTSAQKNPTAFYLCASSMVAGELFFGEGSRLTVL.